This is a list of T cell receptor beta chains from one sample in a study of vaccination and CD4 T cells after COVID-19. TCRdb re-called the PCR reads with MiXCR, one entry per CDR3 protein. The table has some 21,000 distinct CDR3 sequences, 52% seen once. For these receptors, no antigen is known. The material sequenced was CD4+ T cells from blood, cultured in vitro. Receptor source: a human donor who had recovered from COVID-19. Each CDR3 is given with its conserved first and last residue. D genes are given only for firm matches. For some rows the clone size is stated as once, few or many, or as a class when expanded; others skip it.

clone size: .
V gene: TRBV6-2/TRBV6-3
D gene: TRBD2
J gene: TRBJ2-3
CDR3 DNA: TGTGCCGGGGGGACTAGGGAAAGCACAGATACGCAGTATTTT
CDR3 protein: CAGGTRESTDTQYF

clone size: few
V gene: TRBV19
D gene: TRBD1
J gene: TRBJ1-6
CDR3 DNA: TGTGCCAGTAGTTTCGGGCGACAGGGTATCACTAATTCACCCCTCCACTTT
CDR3 protein: CASSFGRQGITNSPLHF

clone size: .
V gene: TRBV15
D gene: TRBD1
J gene: TRBJ2-2
CDR3 DNA: TGTGCCACTATCGGACAGGGCACCGGGGAGCTGTTTTTT
CDR3 protein: CATIGQGTGELFF

clone size: .
V gene: TRBV20-1
D gene: .
J gene: TRBJ2-5
CDR3 DNA: TGCAGTGCTAGAGCGGGGCGAGAGACCCAGTACTTC
CDR3 protein: CSARAGRETQYF

clone size: .
V gene: TRBV27
D gene: .
J gene: TRBJ2-7
CDR3 DNA: TGTGCCAGCACCCCTGGCGGGTCCCCCTACGAGCAGTACTTC
CDR3 protein: CASTPGGSPYEQYF

clone size: .
V gene: TRBV20-1
D gene: .
J gene: TRBJ1-2
CDR3 DNA: TGCAGTGTACCCGGGACGACTAACCATGGCTACACCTTC
CDR3 protein: CSVPGTTNHGYTF

clone size: few
V gene: TRBV5-4
D gene: .
J gene: TRBJ1-1
CDR3 DNA: TGTGCCAGCAGCTTGCGGGACCTGAACACTGAAGCTTTCTTT
CDR3 protein: CASSLRDLNTEAFF

clone size: .
V gene: TRBV5-1
D gene: TRBD2
J gene: TRBJ2-5
CDR3 DNA: TGCGCCAGCAGCTTTCTACTAGCGACTAAGCGGGAGACCCAGTACTTC
CDR3 protein: CASSFLLATKRETQYF

clone size: few
V gene: TRBV27
D gene: TRBD1
J gene: TRBJ1-5
CDR3 DNA: TGTGCCAGCAGTTTACGGGGGACAGGTTATCTAGTTGGGCAGCCCCAGCATTTT
CDR3 protein: CASSLRGTGYLVGQPQHF

clone size: .
V gene: TRBV7-2
D gene: TRBD2
J gene: TRBJ2-3
CDR3 DNA: TGTGCCAGCAGCTACCTAGCGGGAGAGGCAGATACGCAGTATTTT
CDR3 protein: CASSYLAGEADTQYF

clone size: .
V gene: TRBV5-1
D gene: .
J gene: TRBJ1-2
CDR3 DNA: TGCGCCAGCAGCCCCCCCGGTCTGTCAGCTAACTATGGCTACACCTTC
CDR3 protein: CASSPPGLSANYGYTF

clone size: .
V gene: TRBV6-5
D gene: .
J gene: TRBJ1-3
CDR3 DNA: TGTGCCAGCAGTTACTCTGCTGGAAACACCATATATTTT
CDR3 protein: CASSYSAGNTIYF

clone size: .
V gene: TRBV20-1
D gene: .
J gene: TRBJ2-3
CDR3 DNA: TGCAGTGCTAGAGATCCGGGCGGCCCCACAGATACGCAGTATTTT
CDR3 protein: CSARDPGGPTDTQYF

clone size: .
V gene: TRBV7-3
D gene: TRBD1
J gene: TRBJ2-3
CDR3 DNA: TGTGCCAGCAGCCCACAGGGGAAGCCAGATACGCAGTATTTT
CDR3 protein: CASSPQGKPDTQYF

clone size: few
V gene: TRBV7-9
D gene: TRBD2
J gene: TRBJ2-5
CDR3 DNA: TGTGCCAGCAGCTTAGTGTCTAGCGGGAGTGTGGAGACCCAGTACTTC
CDR3 protein: CASSLVSSGSVETQYF

clone size: .
V gene: TRBV28
D gene: .
J gene: TRBJ2-7
CDR3 DNA: TGTGCCAGCAGTTTAATGGGGGGTTCGGCCGAGCAGTACTTC
CDR3 protein: CASSLMGGSAEQYF

clone size: .
V gene: TRBV6-2/TRBV6-3
D gene: .
J gene: TRBJ1-1
CDR3 DNA: TGTGCCAGCAGTTTCCCGGGACAACAGAACACTGAAGCTTTCTTT
CDR3 protein: CASSFPGQQNTEAFF

clone size: .
V gene: TRBV29-1
D gene: .
J gene: TRBJ1-3
CDR3 DNA: TGCAGCGTTGTTCGGGGATTGACTGGCACCATATATTTT
CDR3 protein: CSVVRGLTGTIYF

clone size: .
V gene: TRBV12-3/TRBV12-4
D gene: .
J gene: TRBJ2-4
CDR3 DNA: TGTGCCAGCAGTTTACTACTACAGGGACTACGGTACTTC
CDR3 protein: CASSLLLQGLRYF

clone size: .
V gene: TRBV2
D gene: .
J gene: TRBJ1-2
CDR3 DNA: TGTGCCAGCTCTATGGCGACAGCGACTAACTATGGCTACACCTTC
CDR3 protein: CASSMATATNYGYTF

clone size: .
V gene: TRBV10-3
D gene: .
J gene: TRBJ1-1
CDR3 DNA: TGTGCCATCAGCAAGTTGAACACTGAAGCTTTCTTT
CDR3 protein: CAISKLNTEAFF

clone size: .
V gene: TRBV6-1
D gene: .
J gene: TRBJ2-5
CDR3 DNA: TGTGCCAGCAGGGACCAAGGGCGGGAGACCCAGTACTTC
CDR3 protein: CASRDQGRETQYF

clone size: .
V gene: TRBV6-1
D gene: .
J gene: TRBJ1-2
CDR3 DNA: TGTGCCAGCAGTGAAGCGCTACGGCAGGTCAATGGCTACACCTTC
CDR3 protein: CASSEALRQVNGYTF

clone size: .
V gene: TRBV19
D gene: .
J gene: TRBJ2-2
CDR3 DNA: TGTGCCAGTAGTATAGTGAGGCCGATAACCGGGGAGCTGTTTTTT
CDR3 protein: CASSIVRPITGELFF

clone size: .
V gene: TRBV28
D gene: .
J gene: TRBJ1-5
CDR3 DNA: TGTGCCAGCAGTCCCTCTCTCGGACTTGGTAGTAGCAATCAGCCCCAGCATTTT
CDR3 protein: CASSPSLGLGSSNQPQHF

clone size: few
V gene: TRBV10-2
D gene: .
J gene: TRBJ1-2
CDR3 DNA: TGCGCCAGCAGTGTCGGGCAGGGTGCTAACTATGGCTACACCTTC
CDR3 protein: CASSVGQGANYGYTF

clone size: once
V gene: TRBV29-1
D gene: .
J gene: TRBJ1-1
CDR3 DNA: TGCAGCGGGACTAAAGAGGAAGCTTTCTTT
CDR3 protein: CSGTKEEAFF

clone size: .
V gene: TRBV7-2
D gene: .
J gene: TRBJ2-4
CDR3 DNA: TGTGCCAGCAGCGTCCGGGGCCAAAACATTCAGTACTTC
CDR3 protein: CASSVRGQNIQYF

clone size: .
V gene: TRBV28
D gene: .
J gene: TRBJ1-2
CDR3 DNA: TGTGCCAGCAGTCCCCCGCCTCGTGGGTATGGCTACACCTTC
CDR3 protein: CASSPPPRGYGYTF

clone size: .
V gene: TRBV4-2
D gene: .
J gene: TRBJ2-3
CDR3 DNA: TGTGCCAGCAGCCAGGACTCGCTCCCAGATACGCAGTATTTT
CDR3 protein: CASSQDSLPDTQYF

clone size: few
V gene: TRBV20-1
D gene: .
J gene: TRBJ1-5
CDR3 DNA: TGCAGTGCTAGCCAACAAGAGGGATTGGGCAATCAGCCCCAGCATTTT
CDR3 protein: CSASQQEGLGNQPQHF

clone size: .
V gene: TRBV2
D gene: TRBD1
J gene: TRBJ1-1
CDR3 DNA: TGTGCCAGCAGTGAAGGCATGACAGGGAGGGGGAACACTGAAGCTTTCTTT
CDR3 protein: CASSEGMTGRGNTEAFF

clone size: .
V gene: TRBV18
D gene: .
J gene: TRBJ2-1
CDR3 DNA: TGTGCCAGCTCACCACTAGCGAGTAACAATGAGCAGTTCTTC
CDR3 protein: CASSPLASNNEQFF

clone size: few
V gene: TRBV30
D gene: .
J gene: TRBJ1-5
CDR3 DNA: TGTGCCTGGAGTACCGTCGGGCGGAACAATCAGCCCCAGCATTTT
CDR3 protein: CAWSTVGRNNQPQHF

clone size: .
V gene: TRBV20-1
D gene: .
J gene: TRBJ2-7
CDR3 DNA: TGCAGTGCTTCAGACAGGCACTCCTACGAGCAGTACTTC
CDR3 protein: CSASDRHSYEQYF

clone size: .
V gene: TRBV20-1
D gene: TRBD2
J gene: TRBJ2-1
CDR3 DNA: TGCAGTGCTAGTTTCCAGCGGGGAAGACGGGAGCAGTTCTTC
CDR3 protein: CSASFQRGRREQFF

clone size: .
V gene: TRBV5-4
D gene: .
J gene: TRBJ2-3
CDR3 DNA: TGTGCCAGCAGCAAGGACGGACCTCAGTATTTT
CDR3 protein: CASSKDGPQYF

clone size: .
V gene: TRBV12-3/TRBV12-4
D gene: TRBD1
J gene: TRBJ2-5
CDR3 DNA: TGTGCCAGCAGTTTAGGGACAGGGGGCGGGGAGACCCAGTACTTC
CDR3 protein: CASSLGTGGGETQYF

clone size: .
V gene: TRBV7-9
D gene: .
J gene: TRBJ2-7
CDR3 DNA: TGTGCCAGCAGCTTAAGCGGGACAGCTTCACGGGAGCAGTACTTC
CDR3 protein: CASSLSGTASREQYF

clone size: .
V gene: TRBV19
D gene: TRBD1
J gene: TRBJ2-7
CDR3 DNA: TGTGCCAGTAGTAGCAAGGAACAGGGGCGGTACGAGCAGTACTTC
CDR3 protein: CASSSKEQGRYEQYF

clone size: .
V gene: TRBV27
D gene: .
J gene: TRBJ1-5
CDR3 DNA: TGTGCCAGCAGTCCGCCGGGGGGGGTTAATAGCAATCAGCCCCAGCATTTT
CDR3 protein: CASSPPGGVNSNQPQHF

clone size: few
V gene: TRBV20-1
D gene: TRBD2
J gene: TRBJ2-3
CDR3 DNA: TGCAGTGCGAGAGCGGGGGTCATAGATACGCAGTATTTT
CDR3 protein: CSARAGVIDTQYF

clone size: .
V gene: TRBV11-3
D gene: TRBD1
J gene: TRBJ2-2
CDR3 DNA: TGTGCCAGCAGCCCCGGGACAGGGAAAACCGGGGAGCTGTTTTTT
CDR3 protein: CASSPGTGKTGELFF

clone size: few
V gene: TRBV6-1
D gene: .
J gene: TRBJ1-6
CDR3 DNA: .
CDR3 protein: CASSTSRGAVSSYNSPLHF

clone size: few
V gene: TRBV10-3
D gene: TRBD1
J gene: TRBJ1-1
CDR3 DNA: TGTGCCATCAGAACGGGACAGGTCTACACTGAAGCTTTCTTT
CDR3 protein: CAIRTGQVYTEAFF

clone size: .
V gene: TRBV19
D gene: TRBD1
J gene: TRBJ1-4
CDR3 DNA: TGTGCCAGTAGAATGGGACAGGGGTTGTCTAATGAAAAACTGTTTTTT
CDR3 protein: CASRMGQGLSNEKLFF

clone size: few
V gene: TRBV5-1
D gene: TRBD2
J gene: TRBJ2-5
CDR3 DNA: TGCGCCAGCAGCTTACTAGCGGGGGTAGAGACCCAGTACTTC
CDR3 protein: CASSLLAGVETQYF

clone size: .
V gene: TRBV5-1
D gene: TRBD2
J gene: TRBJ2-5
CDR3 DNA: TGCGCCAGCAGCTTTGGAATAGCGGGGTCGGGGGAGACCCAGTACTTC
CDR3 protein: CASSFGIAGSGETQYF

clone size: .
V gene: TRBV18
D gene: .
J gene: TRBJ1-6
CDR3 DNA: TGTGCCAGCTCACCGCTCGGGACACCCCTAGGGAGCTCCTATAATTCACCCCTCCACTTT
CDR3 protein: CASSPLGTPLGSSYNSPLHF

clone size: .
V gene: TRBV7-2
D gene: .
J gene: TRBJ1-1
CDR3 DNA: TGTGCCAGCAGCTTAGATCGGGGGAGGGACACTGAAGCTTTCTTT
CDR3 protein: CASSLDRGRDTEAFF

clone size: .
V gene: TRBV6-1
D gene: .
J gene: TRBJ1-4
CDR3 DNA: TGTGCCAGCAGTGTTGTCCCAGGGGCCGGTGAAAAACTGTTTTTT
CDR3 protein: CASSVVPGAGEKLFF

clone size: .
V gene: TRBV24-1
D gene: TRBD1
J gene: TRBJ2-2
CDR3 DNA: TGTGCCACCGGAGGGACAGGGGGCTACTTGGACACCGGGGAGCTGTTTTTT
CDR3 protein: CATGGTGGYLDTGELFF

clone size: once
V gene: TRBV5-1
D gene: .
J gene: TRBJ1-1
CDR3 DNA: TGCGCCAGCAGCGGGCAGGCTATGAACACTGAAGCTTTCTTT
CDR3 protein: CASSGQAMNTEAFF

clone size: .
V gene: TRBV11-1
D gene: .
J gene: TRBJ1-1
CDR3 DNA: TGTGCCAGCAGCTTAGCGTCCGGGGGAGCATCGCGGTGGACTGAAGCTTTCTTT
CDR3 protein: CASSLASGGASRWTEAFF

clone size: .
V gene: TRBV7-3
D gene: .
J gene: TRBJ2-2
CDR3 DNA: TGTGCCAGCAGCCCCGTGAGTCACACCGGGGAGCTGTTTTTT
CDR3 protein: CASSPVSHTGELFF